Here is one T cell receptor (beta chain) with its context. One junction end disagrees with the germline gene, perhaps due to a read error. Original analysis: Counts of nucleated cells, estimated from reference gene primer amplification, were obtained. TCRdb keeps only in-frame clones here, not all; method: immunoSEQ multiplex PCR. D and trimming come from the DNA, and the V and J calls and clone size come from that table. The table has more than 250,000 clones, 85% seen once. Looked up from germline, CDR1 is LNHDA and CDR2 is SQIVND (reference sequence). The CDR3 consists of 13 residues. This sample is drawn from a study of blood T cell repertoires in COVID-19. Study-wide background: Specimens from acute and convalescent COVID-19 originated in the United States, Italy and Spain. From T cells, B-cell-depleted T cells, or PBMCs came the material, which was cDNA or gDNA.

The sample taken for sequencing was peripheral blood. This clonotype was obtained from a man aged 45 to 65 with active or convalescent COVID-19. The V call is TRBV19, the J call TRBJ1-5; no clear D. Here the CDR3 reads CASSISGNPPQHF. CDR3 nucleotides: TGTGCCAGTAGTATCTCGGGGAATCCGCCCCAGCATTTT.